This T cell receptor (beta chain) was sequenced in a study of cytomegalovirus exposure and HLA in healthy donors. Germline trimming cut 6 bases from V and 1 base from J; bases unmatched to any gene: 8. The CDR3 runs 15 residues. Germline assignment: CDR1 SGHRS and CDR2 YFSETQ. PCR amplification relied on 60 Vbeta primers (plus 13 Jbeta primers). The protocol was immunoSEQ multiplex PCR, while the TCRdb copy is restricted to in-frame clones and leaves out a portion. The sample consists of 170,000 or so clones, more than 80% of them appearing once. The material sequenced was PBMCs. This chain joins TRBV5-1 and TRBJ2-3, with 7 nucleotides matching TRBD1. The receptor was isolated from a man aged 18 to 29 in good health and CMV-seronegative. The CDR3 here is CASTDRVARTDTQYF. DNA for the CDR3: TGCGCCAGCACAGACAGGGTTGCACGCACAGATACGCAGTATTTT.